One sample yielded the 27 T cell receptor beta chains listed below, sequenced in a study of cytomegalovirus exposure and HLA in healthy donors. The protocol was immunoSEQ multiplex PCR, while the TCRdb copy is restricted to in-frame clones and leaves out a portion. The table has roughly 300,000 clones, roughly 87% seen once; the top ten hold over 1%. Source material: PBMCs. The origin of the receptors is a woman under 40 in good health and CMV-seropositive.

The chain carries TRBV6-5 and TRBJ2-1; no reliable D call. The V gene lost 2 bases and the J gene lost 4 bases, with 12 bases spanning the gap. The CDR3 totals 15 residues. Germline CDR1 is MNHEY and CDR2 is SVGAGI. CDR3 in amino acids: CASSYGHTGYNEQFF. DNA for the CDR3: TGTGCCAGCAGTTACGGCCATACCGGGTACAATGAGCAGTTCTTC.

The genes are TRBV4-1 and TRBJ1-5; D possibly corresponds to TRBD1 (5 bases). The CDR3 is made up of 16 amino acids. The germline gives CDR1 MGHRA, CDR2 YSYEKL. V shed 2 bases and J shed 2 bases, with 13 bases lying between them. CDR3 nucleotide sequence: TGCGCCAGCAGCCAACTACCGGGACCGGGCAATCAGCCCCAGCATTTT. This sequence encodes CASSQLPGPGNQPQHF.

This chain uses TRBV12-2 with TRBJ2-1. TRBV12-2 is annotated as a pseudogene. This CDR3 contains 17 residues. CDR3 loop: CASPEGLLESSYNEQFF. The CDR3 DNA is TGTGCAAGTCCCGAGGGGTTATTAGAGAGCTCCTACAATGAGCAGTTCTTC.

The chain uses TRBV19 and TRBJ1-5; no clear D gene. CDR3 length: 13 amino acids. Trimming shortened V by 3 bases and J by 9 bases, and 12 bases separated the two germline ends. Per germline, CDR1 LNHDA and CDR2 SQIVND (reference sequence). The CDR3 sequence: CASSIGQFRPQHF. In DNA, the CDR3 is TGTGCCAGTAGTATCGGGCAGTTCCGGCCCCAGCATTTT.

The rearrangement uses TRBV7-9 and TRBJ2-7, with D uncertain. V dropped 4 bases and J dropped 1 base, with 11 bases sitting between them. The CDR3 covers 14 residues. In germline, CDR1 is SEHNR, CDR2 FQNEAQ (reference sequence). CDR3 amino acids: CASSSVFGSYEQYF. Written as DNA, the CDR3 is TGTGCCAGCAGCTCGGTTTTCGGTTCCTACGAGCAGTACTTC. Full variable domain (rest looked up from reference TRBV7-9 and TRBJ2-7): DTGVSQNPRHKITKRGQNVTFRCDPISEHNRLYWYRQTLGQGPEFLTYFQNEAQLEKSRLLSDRFSAERPKGSFSTLEIQRTEQGDSAMYLCASSSVFGSYEQYFGPGTRLTVT.

The chain carries TRBV2 and TRBJ1-6; TRBD1 aligns across 11 bases. From germline, CDR1 is SNHLY and CDR2 FYNNEI. The V segment lost 10 bases and the J segment 7 bases; nucleotides outside the gene matches: 6. This CDR3 has 14 amino acids. The CDR3 protein is CAIGGQGANSPLHF. CDR3 sequence (DNA): TGTGCCATCGGTGGACAGGGGGCGAATTCACCCCTCCACTTT.

V gene TRBV10-1 combines with J gene TRBJ2-7; 7 bases match TRBD1. With V trimmed by 1 base and J by 5 bases, 8 bases remained unmatched. Germline V lookup: CDR1 WNHNN, CDR2 SYGVQD (reference sequence). The CDR3 runs to 15 residues. The CDR3 spells CASSELGQKGHEQYF. As DNA, the CDR3 is TGCGCCAGCAGTGAGTTGGGACAGAAGGGTCACGAGCAGTACTTC.

The CDR3 loop is CSVFGTEAFF. CDR3 in DNA: TGCAGCGTTTTTGGCACTGAAGCTTTCTTT. The rearrangement links TRBV29-1 to TRBJ1-1; no clear D. The CDR3 sequence is 10 residues long. The germline V gene encodes CDR1 SQVTM and CDR2 ANQGSEA. Trimming left V 5 bases short and J 4 bases short, with 5 bases between.

This clone was counted a single time. The genes are TRBV6-5 and TRBJ2-3; 7 bases are shared with TRBD1. V shed 6 bases and J 9 bases; nucleotides not matched to a gene: 6. This CDR3 is 12 amino acids long. CDR1 MNHEY and CDR2 SVGAGI come from the germline V gene. CDR3: CASSDDRVTQYF. Here the CDR3 DNA reads TGTGCCAGCAGCGATGACAGGGTCACGCAGTATTTT.

This clone is a singleton in its sample. V and J are TRBV28 and TRBJ2-5; TRBD2 agrees at 10 bases. The CDR3 covers 18 residues. V lost 3 bases and J lost 4; bases outside the gene matches: 14. Germline V gene lookup returns CDR1 MDHEN and CDR2 SYDVKM. The CDR3 here is CASSFPRLAGALRETQYF. The CDR3 nucleotides read TGTGCCAGCAGTTTTCCCCGGCTAGCGGGAGCGCTCCGAGAGACCCAGTACTTC.

Concerning this clone itself: Other DNA sequences within the sample encode an identical CDR3. For the CDR3, the DNA is TGTGCCAGCAGTCCAAGGTCCTATGGCTACACCTTC. It yields the protein CASSPRSYGYTF. The rearrangement uses TRBV28 and TRBJ1-2, with D hard to call. The CDR3 loop spans 12 amino acids. V was shortened by 5 bases and J by 4 bases, with 8 bases between the two germline ends. Germline CDR1 MDHEN, CDR2 SYDVKM.

This chain uses TRBV7-6 with TRBJ2-3, with 8 bases fitting TRBD2. Per germline, CDR1 SGHVS and CDR2 FNYEAQ. Germline trimming cut 5 bases from V and 2 bases from J; bases unmatched to any gene: 18. There are 19 residues in the CDR3. Here the CDR3 reads CASSPRGRGAGVLTDTQYF. The CDR3 bases are TGTGCCAGCAGCCCACGGGGGCGTGGAGCGGGGGTTCTCACAGATACGCAGTATTTT.

The chain is built from TRBV4-1 and TRBJ2-1; 8 positions match TRBD2. The germline CDR1 and CDR2 sequences are MGHRA and YSYEKL. V shed 2 bases and J 2 bases; nucleotides not matched to a gene: 8. The CDR3 is made up of 17 amino acids. The CDR3 loop is CASSQFLAGGTYNEQFF. For the CDR3, the DNA is TGCGCCAGCAGCCAATTTTTGGCGGGGGGAACCTACAATGAGCAGTTCTTC.

V is TRBV28 and J is TRBJ1-5; 7 positions agree with TRBD1. Trimming removed 5 bases from V and 4 bases from J; junction bases left unmatched: 20. Germline CDR1 MDHEN, CDR2 SYDVKM. This CDR3 has 19 residues. The CDR3 spells CASSLPNTGARRPNQPQHF. The CDR3 region has the DNA TGTGCCAGCAGTCTACCGAACACAGGGGCCAGGAGGCCAAATCAGCCCCAGCATTTT.

As DNA, the CDR3 is TGTGCCAGCAGTGCCGGACTAGCAGTCGTCTACGAGCAGTACTTC. Protein sequence: CASSAGLAVVYEQYF. V is TRBV6-5 and J is TRBJ2-7; TRBD2 aligns across 8 bases. J gave up 3 bases and V 5 bases, and 9 bases lay outside the gene matches. Germline assignment: CDR1 MNHEY and CDR2 SVGAGI. The CDR3 is 15 amino acids.

In DNA form, the CDR3 reads TGTGCCTGGAGCGGCGCGGCCCACGGGGCCTACGAGCAGTACTTC. Protein sequence: CAWSGAAHGAYEQYF. The V gene is TRBV30, the J gene TRBJ2-7; a weak D match, TRBD2 (5 bases). Germline V gene lookup returns CDR1 GTSNPN and CDR2 SVGIG (reference sequence). The V gene lost 3 bases and the J gene lost 2 bases, with 17 bases spanning the gap. The CDR3 is made up of 15 amino acids.

V is TRBV6-1 and J is TRBJ1-5, with 8 positions matching TRBD1. CDR3 size: 15 residues. With V trimmed by 4 bases and J by 6 bases, 8 bases remained unmatched. Looked up from germline, CDR1 is MNHNS and CDR2 is SASEGT. The CDR3 coding sequence is TGTGCCAGCAGTGTTCAGGGACAGGCGATTCAGCCCCAGCATTTT. Residues: CASSVQGQAIQPQHF.

The chain carries TRBV14 and TRBJ2-7; TRBD1 agrees at 7 bases. There are 18 residues in the CDR3. Germline assignment: CDR1 SGHDN and CDR2 FVKESK. The trim removed 6 bases at V and 3 bases at J, leaving 20 bases unmatched. The CDR3 reads CASSRIPGTAAPLYEQYF. CDR3 nucleotides: TGTGCCAGCAGTCGCATTCCCGGGACAGCTGCCCCTCTCTACGAGCAGTACTTC.

The V gene is TRBV30, the J gene TRBJ2-1, with TRBD1 identical over 9 bases. V gave up 0 bases and J gave up 7 bases; unmatched junction bases: 7. Per germline, CDR1 GTSNPN and CDR2 SVGIG (reference sequence). The CDR3 is 15 residues long. CDR3 bases: TGTGCCTGGAGTGTTACAGGGGGCTCGTGGAATGAGCAGTTCTTC. As protein: CAWSVTGGSWNEQFF.

The chain carries TRBV6-1 and TRBJ2-3; 10 nucleotides align to TRBD2. V dropped 7 bases and J dropped 0; count of bases not matched to a gene: 4. Germline assignment: CDR1 MNHNS and CDR2 SASEGT. This CDR3 has 15 residues. CDR3 DNA sequence: TGTGCCAGCAAGGGTAGCGGGGGGAGCACAGATACGCAGTATTTT. Translated, it gives CASKGSGGSTDTQYF.

The chain carries TRBV29-1 and TRBJ2-1; D gene uncertain. V lost 5 bases and J 3 bases, leaving 8 bases between the germline ends. Germline assignment: CDR1 SQVTM and CDR2 ANQGSEA. The CDR3 contains 12 residues. The CDR3 reads CSVQENYNEQFF. The CDR3 region has the DNA TGCAGCGTTCAGGAGAACTACAATGAGCAGTTCTTC.

The genes are TRBV4-1 and TRBJ2-1, with D possibly matching TRBD2 (6 bases). Germline CDR1 and CDR2: MGHRA and YSYEKL. The V gene lost 4 bases and the J gene lost 9 bases, with 19 bases spanning the gap. The CDR3 extends over 15 amino acids. CDR3 sequence reads: CASSPQGGARGEQFF. In DNA, the CDR3 is TGCGCCAGCAGCCCCCAAGGCGGGGCCAGAGGTGAGCAGTTCTTC.

This clone occurred once. The rearrangement uses TRBV7-9 and TRBJ2-7; 8 bases line up with TRBD2. Germline loops: CDR1 SEHNR, CDR2 FQNEAQ (reference sequence). The J segment lost 0 bases and the V segment lost 7 bases, leaving 11 bases of the junction unmatched. The CDR3 is made up of 16 amino acids. CDR3 protein: CASTSVSGGSSYEQYF. As DNA, the CDR3 is TGTGCCAGCACCTCGGTTTCGGGAGGGTCCTCCTACGAGCAGTACTTC.

The gene calls are TRBV30 and TRBJ2-7; D tentatively reads TRBD1 or TRBD2 (5 bases each). The CDR3 runs 15 residues. CDR1 GTSNPN and CDR2 SVGIG come from the germline V gene (reference sequence). Trimming cost V 1 base and J 6 bases, with 19 bases left between them. CDR3 in DNA: TGTGCCTGGAGTGGAATGGGGACGGGGATCGGCGAGCAGTACTTC. Its translation is CAWSGMGTGIGEQYF. Full variable domain (remainder filled in from reference TRBV30 and TRBJ2-7): SQTIHQWPATLVQPVGSPLSLECTVEGTSNPNLYWYRQAAGRGLQLLFYSVGIGQISSEVPQNLSASRPQDRQFILSSKKLLLSDSGFYLCAWSGMGTGIGEQYFGPGTRLTVT.

This chain uses TRBV28 with TRBJ1-2; D gene uncertain. This CDR3 contains 11 residues. The V end lost 5 bases, the J end lost 4 bases, and 5 bases lay between the germline ends. Germline assignment: CDR1 MDHEN and CDR2 SYDVKM. CDR3 amino acids: CASSHRYGYTF. The CDR3 DNA follows: TGTGCCAGCAGTCACCGCTATGGCTACACCTTC.

The table lists this clone with many counts. The chain combines TRBV7-2 with TRBJ1-2; D is unclear. The germline V gene encodes CDR1 SGHTA and CDR2 FQGNSA. The CDR3 has 12 residues. Trimming took 5 bases from V and 5 from J, leaving 9 bases between them. The CDR3, as DNA: TGTGCCAGCAGCCCCGGACGGTATGGCTACACCTTC. This sequence encodes CASSPGRYGYTF.

The genes are TRBV7-9 and TRBJ2-7, with D perhaps matching TRBD1 (5 bases). Germline assignment: CDR1 SEHNR and CDR2 FQNEAQ (reference sequence). The CDR3 is 15 residues long. Deletions cut 5 bases from V and 2 bases from J, with 16 bases between. As DNA, the CDR3 is TGTGCCAGCAGCACCGACAGTCTACCTACCTACGAGCAGTACTTC. This translates into CASSTDSLPTYEQYF.